This record concerns one TCR beta chain sequence. Libraries were prepared by immunoSEQ multiplex PCR; TCRdb keeps only in-frame clonotypes and omits some of them. The data hold fewer than 350,000 clones, with about nine tenths observed a single time. V lost 8 bases to trimming and J lost 3 bases; unmatched junction nucleotides: 4. This CDR3 has 12 amino acids. Germline loops: CDR1 MNHEY, CDR2 SVGAGI. This record belongs to a study of blood T cell repertoires in COVID-19. Study at large: COVID-19 samples from acute and convalescent phases originated in the United States, Italy and Spain.

The TCR sequence derives from a man aged 35 to 55 with active or convalescent COVID-19. Material: peripheral blood. This chain links TRBV6-5 with TRBJ2-7; 7 nucleotides line up with TRBD1. In DNA, the CDR3 is TGTGCCAGCGCACAGGGGATCTACGAGCAGTACTTC. The encoded protein is CASAQGIYEQYF.